This T cell receptor (beta chain) emerged from a study of cytomegalovirus exposure and HLA in healthy donors. General study points: Sequencing likely generated an artifact that appeared as a cluster of highly shared sequence variants.

As to this clone: Its target is not known.

Trimming took 8 bases from V and 6 from J, leaving 4 bases between them. Germline CDR1 is DFQATT and CDR2 is SNEGSKA (reference sequence). This CDR3 region has 8 residues. Researchers ran the PCR with 60 Vbeta and 13 Jbeta primers. Method: immunoSEQ multiplex PCR; TCRdb's copy keeps in-frame clones and lacks some. Its listing shows about 39,000 clones. The receptor comes from a male donor in good health and CMV-seronegative. The sequencing sample was made of PBMCs. The chain joins TRBV20-1 to TRBJ1-1, with D unresolved. CDR3 region: CSLSEAFF. The DNA of the CDR3 is TGCAGTCTATCTGAAGCTTTCTTT.